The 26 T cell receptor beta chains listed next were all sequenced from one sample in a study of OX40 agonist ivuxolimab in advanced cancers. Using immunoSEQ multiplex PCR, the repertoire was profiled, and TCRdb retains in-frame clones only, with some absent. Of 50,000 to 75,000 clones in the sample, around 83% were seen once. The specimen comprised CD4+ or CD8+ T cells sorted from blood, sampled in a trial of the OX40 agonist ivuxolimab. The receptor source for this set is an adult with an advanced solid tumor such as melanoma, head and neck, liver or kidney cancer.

The DNA of the CDR3 is TGTGCCACCAGCAGGGCCCCAAAGTGGGATGAAAAACTGTTTTTT. It is translated as CATSRAPKWDEKLFF. The chain uses TRBV15 and TRBJ1-4, with no clear D. Trimming removed 3 bases from V and 6 bases from J, with 14 bases in between. Per germline, CDR1 LNHNV and CDR2 YYDKDF (reference sequence). CDR3 length: 15 amino acids.

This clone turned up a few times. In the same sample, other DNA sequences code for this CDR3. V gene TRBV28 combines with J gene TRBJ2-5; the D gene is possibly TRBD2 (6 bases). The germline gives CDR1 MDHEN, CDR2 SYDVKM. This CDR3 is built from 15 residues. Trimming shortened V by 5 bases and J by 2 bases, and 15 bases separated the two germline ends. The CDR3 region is CASSPRGGTQETQYF. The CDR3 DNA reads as TGTGCCAGCAGTCCTCGTGGGGGGACGCAAGAGACCCAGTACTTC.

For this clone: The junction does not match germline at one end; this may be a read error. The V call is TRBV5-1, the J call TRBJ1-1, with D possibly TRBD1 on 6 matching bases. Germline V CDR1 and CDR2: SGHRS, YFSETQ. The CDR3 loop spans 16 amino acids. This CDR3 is CASRLGAGVANTEAFF. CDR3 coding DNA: TGCGCCAGCAGGTTGGGAGCAGGGGTGGCGAACACTGAAGCTTTCTTT.

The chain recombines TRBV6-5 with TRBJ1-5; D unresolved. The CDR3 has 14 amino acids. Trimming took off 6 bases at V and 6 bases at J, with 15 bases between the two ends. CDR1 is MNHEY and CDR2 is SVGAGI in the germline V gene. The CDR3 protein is CASRDSVGSQPQHF. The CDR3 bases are TGTGCCAGCAGGGACTCGGTTGGGAGTCAGCCCCAGCATTTT.

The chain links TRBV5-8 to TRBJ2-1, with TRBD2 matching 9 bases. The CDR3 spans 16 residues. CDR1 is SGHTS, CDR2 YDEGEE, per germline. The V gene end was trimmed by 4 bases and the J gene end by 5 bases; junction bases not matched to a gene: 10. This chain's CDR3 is CASSPLPRGGHNEQFF. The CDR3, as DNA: TGTGCCAGCAGCCCCCTCCCGCGGGGGGGCCACAATGAGCAGTTCTTC.

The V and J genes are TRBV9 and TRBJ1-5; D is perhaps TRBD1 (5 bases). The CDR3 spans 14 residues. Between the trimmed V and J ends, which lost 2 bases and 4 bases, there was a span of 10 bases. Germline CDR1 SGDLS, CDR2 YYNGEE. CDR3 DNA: TGTGCCAGCAGCGTTGGGACGGAAAATCAGCCCCAGCATTTT. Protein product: CASSVGTENQPQHF.

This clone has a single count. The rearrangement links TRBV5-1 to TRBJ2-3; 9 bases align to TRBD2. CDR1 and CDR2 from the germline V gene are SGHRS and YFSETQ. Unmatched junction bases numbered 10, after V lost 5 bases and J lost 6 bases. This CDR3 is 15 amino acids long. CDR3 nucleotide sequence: TGCGCCAGCAGAGCACTAGCGGGTCTCACTGATACGCAGTATTTT. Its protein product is CASRALAGLTDTQYF.

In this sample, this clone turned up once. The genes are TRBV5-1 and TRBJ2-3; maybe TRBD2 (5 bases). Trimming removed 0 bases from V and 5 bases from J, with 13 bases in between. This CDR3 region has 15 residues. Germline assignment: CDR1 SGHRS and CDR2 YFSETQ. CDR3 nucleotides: TGCGCCAGCAGCTTGGGTGGGGTAGAGGGAGATACGCAGTATTTT. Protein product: CASSLGGVEGDTQYF.

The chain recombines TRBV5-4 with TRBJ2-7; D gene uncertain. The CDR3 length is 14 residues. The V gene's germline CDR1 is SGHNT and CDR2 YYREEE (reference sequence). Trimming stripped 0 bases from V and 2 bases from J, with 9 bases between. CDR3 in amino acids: CASSLDVTTYEQYF. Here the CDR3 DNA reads TGTGCCAGCAGCTTGGACGTGACAACCTACGAGCAGTACTTC. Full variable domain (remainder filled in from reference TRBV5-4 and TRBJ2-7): ETGVTQSPTHLIKTRGQQVTLRCSSQSGHNTVSWYQQALGQGPQFIFQYYREEENGRGNFPPRFSGLQFPNYSSELNVNALELDDSALYLCASSLDVTTYEQYFGPGTRLTVT.

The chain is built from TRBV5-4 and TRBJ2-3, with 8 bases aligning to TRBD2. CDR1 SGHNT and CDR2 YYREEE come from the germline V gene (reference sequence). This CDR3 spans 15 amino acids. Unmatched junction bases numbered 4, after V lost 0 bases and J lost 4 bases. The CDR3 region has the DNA TGTGCCAGCAGCTTGGGGGAGCGGGGGCCAGATACGCAGTATTTT. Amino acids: CASSLGERGPDTQYF.

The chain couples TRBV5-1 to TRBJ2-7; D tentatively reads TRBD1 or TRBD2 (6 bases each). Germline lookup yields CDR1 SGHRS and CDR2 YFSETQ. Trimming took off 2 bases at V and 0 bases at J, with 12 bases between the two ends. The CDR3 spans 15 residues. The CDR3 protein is CASSFMGGSSYEQYF. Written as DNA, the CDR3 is TGCGCCAGCAGCTTCATGGGGGGCTCCTCCTACGAGCAGTACTTC.

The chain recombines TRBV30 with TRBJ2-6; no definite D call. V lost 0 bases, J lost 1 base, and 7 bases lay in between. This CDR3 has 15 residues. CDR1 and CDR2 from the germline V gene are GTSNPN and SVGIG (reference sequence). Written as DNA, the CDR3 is TGTGCCTGGAGTGTACCACAGTCTGGGGCCAACGTCCTGACTTTC. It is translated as CAWSVPQSGANVLTF.

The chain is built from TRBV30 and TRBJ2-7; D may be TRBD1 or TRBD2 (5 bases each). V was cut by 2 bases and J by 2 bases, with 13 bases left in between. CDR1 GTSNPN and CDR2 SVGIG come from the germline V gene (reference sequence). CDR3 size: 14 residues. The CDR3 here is CAWSSGTGTYEQYF. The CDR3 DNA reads TGTGCCTGGAGTTCCGGGACGGGGACCTACGAGCAGTACTTC.

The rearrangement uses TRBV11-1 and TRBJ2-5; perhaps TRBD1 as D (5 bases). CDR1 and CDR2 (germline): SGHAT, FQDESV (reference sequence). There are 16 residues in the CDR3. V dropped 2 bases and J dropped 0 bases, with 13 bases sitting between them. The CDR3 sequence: CASSLSRVLDQETQYF. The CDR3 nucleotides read TGTGCCAGCAGCTTATCCAGGGTGTTGGACCAAGAGACCCAGTACTTC.

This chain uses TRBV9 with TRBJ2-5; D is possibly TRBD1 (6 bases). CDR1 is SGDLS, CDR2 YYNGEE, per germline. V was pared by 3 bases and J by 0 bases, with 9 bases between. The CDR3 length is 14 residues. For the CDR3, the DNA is TGTGCCAGCAGCGCAGGACAGAACCAAGAGACCCAGTACTTC. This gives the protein CASSAGQNQETQYF.

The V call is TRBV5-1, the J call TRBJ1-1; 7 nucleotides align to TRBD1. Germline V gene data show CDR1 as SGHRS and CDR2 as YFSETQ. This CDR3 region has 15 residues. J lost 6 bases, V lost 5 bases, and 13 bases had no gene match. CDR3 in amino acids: CASRIEEQGVAEAFF. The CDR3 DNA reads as TGCGCCAGCAGGATTGAGGAGCAGGGGGTGGCTGAAGCTTTCTTT. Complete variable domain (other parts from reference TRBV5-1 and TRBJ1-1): KAGVTQTPRYLIKTRGQQVTLSCSPISGHRSVSWYQQTPGQGLQFLFEYFSETQRNKGNFPGRFSGRQFSNSRSEMNVSTLELGDSALYLCASRIEEQGVAEAFFGQGTRLTVV.

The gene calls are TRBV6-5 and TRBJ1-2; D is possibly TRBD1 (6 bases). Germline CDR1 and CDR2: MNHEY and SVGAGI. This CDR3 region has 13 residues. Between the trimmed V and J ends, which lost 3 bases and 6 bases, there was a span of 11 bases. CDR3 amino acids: CASSYGGPDGYTF. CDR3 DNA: TGTGCCAGCAGTTATGGGGGGCCGGATGGCTACACCTTC.

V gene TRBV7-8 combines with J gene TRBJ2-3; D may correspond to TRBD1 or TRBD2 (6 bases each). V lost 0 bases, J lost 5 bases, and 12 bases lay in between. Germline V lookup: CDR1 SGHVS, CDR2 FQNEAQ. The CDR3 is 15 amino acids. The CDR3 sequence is CASSLALGGGDTQYF. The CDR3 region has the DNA TGTGCCAGCAGCTTAGCGCTTGGAGGGGGAGATACGCAGTATTTT.

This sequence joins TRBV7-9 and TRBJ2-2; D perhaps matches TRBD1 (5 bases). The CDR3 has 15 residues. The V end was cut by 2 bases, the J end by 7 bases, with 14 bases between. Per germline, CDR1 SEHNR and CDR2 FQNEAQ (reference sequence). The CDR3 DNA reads TGTGCCAGCAGCTTAAAGACAGTATTGGGCGGGGAGCTGTTTTTT. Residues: CASSLKTVLGGELFF. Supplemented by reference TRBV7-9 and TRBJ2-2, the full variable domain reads DTGVSQNPRHKITKRGQNVTFRCDPISEHNRLYWYRQTLGQGPEFLTYFQNEAQLEKSRLLSDRFSAERPKGSFSTLEIQRTEQGDSAMYLCASSLKTVLGGELFFGEGSRLTVL.

The CDR3: CASSSYRVANTGELFF. CDR3 coding DNA: TGTGCCAGCAGCTCCTACAGGGTGGCGAACACCGGGGAGCTGTTTTTT. V gene TRBV7-8 combines with J gene TRBJ2-2; D is possibly TRBD1 (6 bases). The CDR3 runs to 16 residues. The germline V gene has CDR1 SGHVS and CDR2 FQNEAQ. Trimming left V 4 bases short and J 0 bases short, with 12 bases between. The whole variable domain, filled in from reference TRBV7-8 and TRBJ2-2, reads GAGVSQSPRYKVAKRGQDVALRCDPISGHVSLFWYQQALGQGPEFLTYFQNEAQLDKSGLPSDRFFAERPEGSVSTLKIQRTQQEDSAVYLCASSSYRVANTGELFFGEGSRLTVL.

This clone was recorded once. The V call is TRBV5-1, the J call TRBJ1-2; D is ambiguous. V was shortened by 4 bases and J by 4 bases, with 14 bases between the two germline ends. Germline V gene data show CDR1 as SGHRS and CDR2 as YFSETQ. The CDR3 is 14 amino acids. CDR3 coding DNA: TGCGCCAGCAGCCCTCCGCGGACCCTCTATGGCTACACCTTC. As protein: CASSPPRTLYGYTF.

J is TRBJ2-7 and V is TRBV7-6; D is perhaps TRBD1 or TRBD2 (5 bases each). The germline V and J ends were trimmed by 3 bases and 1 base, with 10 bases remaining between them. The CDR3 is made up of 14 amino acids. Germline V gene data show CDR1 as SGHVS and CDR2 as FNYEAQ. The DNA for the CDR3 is TGTGCCAGCAGCTTTGGCAGGGAGTCCTACGAGCAGTACTTC. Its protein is CASSFGRESYEQYF.

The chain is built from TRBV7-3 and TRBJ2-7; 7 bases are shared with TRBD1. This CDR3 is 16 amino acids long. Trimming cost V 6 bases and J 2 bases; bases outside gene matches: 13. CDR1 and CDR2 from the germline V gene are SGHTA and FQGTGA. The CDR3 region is CASRSTGQVIPYEQYF. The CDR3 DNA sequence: TGTGCCAGCAGATCAACCGGACAGGTGATTCCCTACGAGCAGTACTTC.

The CDR3 here is CASYQAVGETQYF. The CDR3 DNA is TGTGCCAGCTATCAAGCGGTTGGGGAGACCCAGTACTTC. V gene TRBV28 combines with J gene TRBJ2-5; D perhaps matches TRBD2 (5 bases). V was clipped by 8 bases and J by 5 bases, with 15 bases between them. The V gene's germline CDR1 is MDHEN and CDR2 SYDVKM. This CDR3 is 13 amino acids long.

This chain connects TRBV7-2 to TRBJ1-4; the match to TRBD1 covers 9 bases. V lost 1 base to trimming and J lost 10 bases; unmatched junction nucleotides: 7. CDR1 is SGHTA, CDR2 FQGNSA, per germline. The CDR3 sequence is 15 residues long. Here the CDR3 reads CASSLDRDREAKLFF. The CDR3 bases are TGTGCCAGCAGCTTAGACCGGGACAGGGAAGCAAAACTGTTTTTT.

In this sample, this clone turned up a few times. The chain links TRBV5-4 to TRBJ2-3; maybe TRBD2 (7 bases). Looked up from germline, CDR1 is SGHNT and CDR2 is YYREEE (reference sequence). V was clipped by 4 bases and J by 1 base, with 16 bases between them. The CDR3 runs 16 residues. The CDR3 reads CASSQPGRGRTDTQYF. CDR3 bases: TGTGCCAGCAGCCAGCCTGGGCGGGGGCGCACAGATACGCAGTATTTT.